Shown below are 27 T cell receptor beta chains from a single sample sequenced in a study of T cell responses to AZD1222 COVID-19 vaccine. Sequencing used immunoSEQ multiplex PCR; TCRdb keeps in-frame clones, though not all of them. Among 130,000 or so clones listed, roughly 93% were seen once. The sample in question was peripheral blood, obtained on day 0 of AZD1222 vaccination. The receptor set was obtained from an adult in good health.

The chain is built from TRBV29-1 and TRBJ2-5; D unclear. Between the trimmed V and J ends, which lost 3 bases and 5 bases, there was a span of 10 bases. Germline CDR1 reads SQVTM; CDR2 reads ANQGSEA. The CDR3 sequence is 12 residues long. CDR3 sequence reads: CSVDRTRETQYF. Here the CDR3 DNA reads TGCAGCGTTGATCGCACGCGGGAGACCCAGTACTTC.

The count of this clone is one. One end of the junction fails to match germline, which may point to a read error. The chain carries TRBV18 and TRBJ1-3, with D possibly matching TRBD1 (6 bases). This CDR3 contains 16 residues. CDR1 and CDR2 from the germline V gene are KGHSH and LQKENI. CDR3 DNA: TGTGCCAACTCACCCAGACAGGAGAGCTCTGGAAACACCATATATTTT. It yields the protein CANSPRQESSGNTIYF.

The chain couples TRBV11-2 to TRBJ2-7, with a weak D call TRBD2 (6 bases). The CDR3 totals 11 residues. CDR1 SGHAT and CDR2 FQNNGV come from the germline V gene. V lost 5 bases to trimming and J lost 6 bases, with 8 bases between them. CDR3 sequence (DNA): TGTGCCAGCAGCGAGGAGGGCGAGCAGTACTTC. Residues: CASSEEGEQYF.

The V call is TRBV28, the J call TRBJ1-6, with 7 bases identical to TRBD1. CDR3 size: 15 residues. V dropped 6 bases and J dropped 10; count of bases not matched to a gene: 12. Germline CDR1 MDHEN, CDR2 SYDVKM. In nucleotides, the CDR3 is TGTGCCAGCAGACGATTACAGGGGCATGAATCACCCCTCCACTTT. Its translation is CASRRLQGHESPLHF.

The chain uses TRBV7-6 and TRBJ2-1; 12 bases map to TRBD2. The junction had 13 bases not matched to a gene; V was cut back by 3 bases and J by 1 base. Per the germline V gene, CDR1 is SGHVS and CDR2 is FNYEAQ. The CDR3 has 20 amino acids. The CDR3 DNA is TGTGCCAGCAGCTTTAGGCCGCTGACTAGCGGGAGAGGGTCCTACAATGAGCAGTTCTTC. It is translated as CASSFRPLTSGRGSYNEQFF.

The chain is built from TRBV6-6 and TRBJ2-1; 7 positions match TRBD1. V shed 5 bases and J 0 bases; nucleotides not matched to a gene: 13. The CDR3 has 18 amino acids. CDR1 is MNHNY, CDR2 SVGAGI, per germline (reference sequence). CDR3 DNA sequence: TGTGCCAGCAGTCCGGACAGGTCCACTGGAAGCTCCTACAATGAGCAGTTCTTC. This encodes CASSPDRSTGSSYNEQFF.

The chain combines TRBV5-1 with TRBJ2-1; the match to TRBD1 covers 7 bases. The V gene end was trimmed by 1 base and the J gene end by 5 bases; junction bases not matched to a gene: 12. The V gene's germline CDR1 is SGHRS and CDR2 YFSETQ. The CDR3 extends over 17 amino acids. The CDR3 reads CASSLKSRGNENNEQFF. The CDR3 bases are TGCGCCAGCAGCTTGAAATCCAGGGGGAACGAAAACAATGAGCAGTTCTTC.

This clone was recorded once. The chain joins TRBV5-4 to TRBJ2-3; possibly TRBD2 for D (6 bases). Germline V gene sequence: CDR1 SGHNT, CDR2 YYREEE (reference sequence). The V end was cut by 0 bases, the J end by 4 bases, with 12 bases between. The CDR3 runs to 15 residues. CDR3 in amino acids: CASSLGTGAADTQYF. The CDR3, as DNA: TGTGCCAGCAGCTTGGGAACGGGAGCCGCAGATACGCAGTATTTT.

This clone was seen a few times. The CDR3 reads CASSPIPDYGYTF. CDR3 sequence (DNA): TGTGCCAGCAGTCCGATCCCCGACTATGGCTACACCTTC. V usage is TRBV28 and J usage is TRBJ1-2; D not certain. CDR3 length: 13 residues. V lost 5 bases to trimming and J lost 3 bases, with 10 bases between them. Germline V gene sequence: CDR1 MDHEN, CDR2 SYDVKM.

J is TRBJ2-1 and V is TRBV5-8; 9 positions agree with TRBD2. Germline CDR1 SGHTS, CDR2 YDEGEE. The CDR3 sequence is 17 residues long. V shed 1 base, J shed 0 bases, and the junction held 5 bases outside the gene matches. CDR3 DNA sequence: TGTGCCAGCAGCTTGCGAGCGGGAGGCACCTCCTACAATGAGCAGTTCTTC. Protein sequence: CASSLRAGGTSYNEQFF.

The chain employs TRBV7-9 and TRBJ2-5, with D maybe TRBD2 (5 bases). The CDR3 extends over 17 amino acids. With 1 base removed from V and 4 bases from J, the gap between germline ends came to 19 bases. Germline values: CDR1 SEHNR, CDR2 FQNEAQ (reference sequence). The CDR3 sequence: CASSLGLRDFLIETQYF. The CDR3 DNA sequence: TGTGCCAGCAGCTTAGGTCTGAGGGATTTTTTAATAGAGACCCAGTACTTC.

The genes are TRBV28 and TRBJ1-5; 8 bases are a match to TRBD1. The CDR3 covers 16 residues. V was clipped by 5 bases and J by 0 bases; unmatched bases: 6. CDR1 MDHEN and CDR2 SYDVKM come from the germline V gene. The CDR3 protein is CASSTRQGYSNQPQHF. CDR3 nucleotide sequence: TGTGCCAGCAGTACCCGACAGGGGTATAGCAATCAGCCCCAGCATTTT.

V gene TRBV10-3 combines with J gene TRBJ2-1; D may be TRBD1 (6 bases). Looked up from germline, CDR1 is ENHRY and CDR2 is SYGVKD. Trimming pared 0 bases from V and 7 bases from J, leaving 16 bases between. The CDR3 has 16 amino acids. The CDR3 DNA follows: TGTGCCATCAGTGAGTCGGGGAGACAGGCCTCTAATGAGCAGTTCTTC. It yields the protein CAISESGRQASNEQFF.

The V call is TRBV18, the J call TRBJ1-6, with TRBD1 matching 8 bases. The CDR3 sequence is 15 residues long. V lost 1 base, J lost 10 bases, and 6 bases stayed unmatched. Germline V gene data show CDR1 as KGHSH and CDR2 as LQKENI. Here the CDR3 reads CASSPLQGDGSPLHF. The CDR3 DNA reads TGTGCCAGCTCACCACTACAGGGGGACGGGTCACCCCTCCACTTT.

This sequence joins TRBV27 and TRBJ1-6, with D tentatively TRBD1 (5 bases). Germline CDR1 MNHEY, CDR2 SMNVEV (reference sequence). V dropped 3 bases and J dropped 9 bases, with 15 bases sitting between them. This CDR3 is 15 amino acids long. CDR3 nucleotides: TGTGCCAGCAGTTTTGACAGTTTTCAAGGTTCACCCCTCCACTTT. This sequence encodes CASSFDSFQGSPLHF.

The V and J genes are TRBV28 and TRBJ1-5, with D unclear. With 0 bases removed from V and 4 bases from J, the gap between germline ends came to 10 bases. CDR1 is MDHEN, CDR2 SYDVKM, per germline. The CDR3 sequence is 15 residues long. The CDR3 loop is CASSLWTNLNQPQHF. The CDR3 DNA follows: TGTGCCAGCAGTTTATGGACAAATTTGAATCAGCCCCAGCATTTT.

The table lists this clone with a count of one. CDR3 coding DNA: TGTGCCAGCAGCCCTTCCAGGGTGGGTTCGCCCGGGGAGCTGTTTTTT. It yields the protein CASSPSRVGSPGELFF. V gene TRBV9 combines with J gene TRBJ2-2; a possible D gene is TRBD1 (5 bases). CDR1 and CDR2 from the germline V gene are SGDLS and YYNGEE. The CDR3 totals 16 residues. Trimming left V 4 bases short and J 6 bases short, with 19 bases between.

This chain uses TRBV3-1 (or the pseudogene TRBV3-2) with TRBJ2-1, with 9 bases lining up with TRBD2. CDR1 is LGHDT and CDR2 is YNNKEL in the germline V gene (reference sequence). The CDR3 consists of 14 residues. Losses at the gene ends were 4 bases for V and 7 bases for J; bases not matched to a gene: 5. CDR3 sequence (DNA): TGTGCCAGCAGCCTTGCGGGAGGGCCTAATGAGCAGTTCTTC. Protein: CASSLAGGPNEQFF.

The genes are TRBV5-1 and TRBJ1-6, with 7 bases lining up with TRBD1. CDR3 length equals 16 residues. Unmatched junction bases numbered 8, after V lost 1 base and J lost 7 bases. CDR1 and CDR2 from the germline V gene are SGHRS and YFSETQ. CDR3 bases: TGCGCCAGCAGCTTGTTTGGCAGGGGGACAAATTCACCCCTCCACTTT. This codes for CASSLFGRGTNSPLHF.

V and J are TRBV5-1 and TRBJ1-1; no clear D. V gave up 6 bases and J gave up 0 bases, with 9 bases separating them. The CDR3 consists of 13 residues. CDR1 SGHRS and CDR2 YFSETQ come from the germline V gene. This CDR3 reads CASTSDLNTEAFF. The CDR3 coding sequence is TGCGCCAGCACCTCTGATCTGAACACTGAAGCTTTCTTT.

The DNA of the CDR3 is TGTGCCAGTAGACGAATCCCAGGGGCCGCTAATGAGCAGTTCTTC. Amino acid sequence: CASRRIPGAANEQFF. V gene TRBV19 combines with J gene TRBJ2-1; TRBD1 is a possible D gene (6 bases). The germline CDR1 and CDR2 sequences are LNHDA and SQIVND (reference sequence). The CDR3 runs 15 residues. V lost 6 bases and J lost 7, with 19 bases in between.

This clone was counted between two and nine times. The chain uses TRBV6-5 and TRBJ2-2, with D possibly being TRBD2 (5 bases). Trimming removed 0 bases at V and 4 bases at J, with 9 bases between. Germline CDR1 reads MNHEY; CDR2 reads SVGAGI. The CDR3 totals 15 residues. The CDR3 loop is CASSYSIRGTGELFF. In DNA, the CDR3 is TGTGCCAGCAGTTACTCCATCCGGGGCACCGGGGAGCTGTTTTTT.

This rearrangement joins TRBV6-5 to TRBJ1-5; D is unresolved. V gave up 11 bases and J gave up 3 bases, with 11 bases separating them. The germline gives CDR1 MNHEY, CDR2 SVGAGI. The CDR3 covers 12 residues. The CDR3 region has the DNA TGTGCCGTCCGGGTCAACAATCAGCCCCAGCATTTT. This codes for CAVRVNNQPQHF.

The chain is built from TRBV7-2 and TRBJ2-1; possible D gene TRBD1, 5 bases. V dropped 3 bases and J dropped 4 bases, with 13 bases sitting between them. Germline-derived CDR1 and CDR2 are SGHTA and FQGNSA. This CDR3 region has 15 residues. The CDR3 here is CASSFLWGLYNEQFF. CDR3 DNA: TGTGCCAGCAGCTTTCTCTGGGGCCTTTACAATGAGCAGTTCTTC.

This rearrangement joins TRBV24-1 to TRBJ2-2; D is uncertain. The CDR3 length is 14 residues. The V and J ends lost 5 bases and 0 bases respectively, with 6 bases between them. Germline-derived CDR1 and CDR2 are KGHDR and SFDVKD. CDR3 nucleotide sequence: TGTGCCACCAGTGTATTGCCGAACACCGGGGAGCTGTTTTTT. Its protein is CATSVLPNTGELFF.

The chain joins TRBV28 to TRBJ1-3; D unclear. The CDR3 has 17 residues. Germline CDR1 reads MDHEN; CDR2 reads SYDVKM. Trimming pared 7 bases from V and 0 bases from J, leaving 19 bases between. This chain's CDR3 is CASTQAQEAFSGNTIYF. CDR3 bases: TGTGCCAGCACCCAAGCTCAGGAAGCCTTCTCTGGAAACACCATATATTTT.

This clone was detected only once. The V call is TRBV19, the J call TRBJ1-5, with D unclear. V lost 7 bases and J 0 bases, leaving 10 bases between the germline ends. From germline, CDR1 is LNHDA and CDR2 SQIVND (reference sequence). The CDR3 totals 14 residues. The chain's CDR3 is CASMKRPSNQPQHF. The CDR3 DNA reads TGTGCCAGTATGAAACGACCTAGCAATCAGCCCCAGCATTTT.